This note documents a single T cell receptor beta chain sequence. It lacks a known antigen. Within one base of it there is no much larger clone, and no base qualities were kept. Trimming takes 4 bases off V and 4 bases off J; junction bases not matched to a gene: 8. Reading the germline V gene (reference sequence) gives CDR1 SGHNT and CDR2 YYREEE. The CDR3 numbers 15 residues from cysteine through phenylalanine. Left in the record is the CDR3 DNA by itself, 45 bases read in frame from the first base. These data come from a study of shared clonotypes between healthy human individuals (dated by TCRdb to about 2020). Looking at the study overall: Two women and a few men aged 18 to 49 years were included in the cohort. For each donor, CD4 naive and CD4 memory were each run on three plates, CD8 naive on two plates, and CD8 memory on one plate. Between about 0.8 and 9 billion PBMCs per donor were obtained by leukapheresis. Different laboratories and diverse techniques were used to prepare libraries and sequence TCR repertoires, to increase sequencing depth and limit assay-specific biases. To estimate repertoire size and how much clonotypes are shared between individuals, the study performed deep sequencing of blood TCR repertoires from roughly five healthy adults.

Donors were healthy HIV-negative adults with no recently reported acute infections or vaccinations. Only Caucasian adults living in Nashville, Tennessee, USA were represented among the donors. CD4+ T cells were enriched by magnetic negative selection, after which naive cells were positively selected on CD45RA and the negative fraction was taken as the memory subset. After blood collection by leukapheresis, PBMCs were isolated using Ficoll-Histopaque density gradient centrifugation and then cryopreserved in the vapor phase of liquid nitrogen. Purity and quantity of every magnetically sorted T cell population were checked by analytical flow cytometry. Each sorted fraction had its genomic DNA isolated and then quantified by UV absorbance on a Nanodrop 2000c. Using the deep immunoSEQ assay, TCR CDR3 regions were amplified from genomic DNA by multiplex PCR. Genomic DNA extracted from each cell subset was distributed evenly over all wells of several immunoSEQ 96-well plates, and each plate served as one replicate. For sorted subsets, around 200 ng genomic DNA, equal to tens of thousands of T cell genomes, was loaded into each replicate PCR. Purified libraries were measured with a Qubit 3.0 fluorometer, size-checked on a Bioanalyzer 2100, and measured again with the KAPA Library Quantification kit. Every immunoSEQ 96-well plate was sequenced on a separate single-read 150-cycle Illumina NextSeq 550 flow cell. Under the source paper's analysis protocol: Because only junctional sequences without quality scores were contained in the immunoSEQ output, filtering matching that applied to full-length reads could not be performed. To assign V/J genes and CDR3, sequences were annotated using PyIR, a Python wrapper for IgBLAST v1.9, with IMGT germline references. Reads were removed for weak V/J assignments (E-value above 1e-6), missing CDR3, stop codons, out-of-frame junctions, or ambiguous translated residues. V3J clonotypes were defined as sequences sharing the same inferred V gene, J gene, and CDR3 amino acid sequence. To compute the percentage overlap between repertoires, the number of shared unique clonotypes was divided by the size of the smaller repertoire. Repertoire richness was assessed with RTK rarefaction, the Chao1 estimator, and Recon v2.1 estimates of unobserved clonotypes. For all TCRbeta clonotypes obtained by the gDNA method from a few donors, generation probabilities were computed with OLGA. Drawn from immuneACCESS, this table holds only the in-frame rearrangements with V and J called that TCRdb kept. Clones are partly lost; checked studies trace under half to an unresolved V gene and leave the rest unexplained. V and J calls and clone size follow that table, whereas D and trimming were derived from the DNA. Within this sample are some 1.5 million clones, with around 95% of them counted one time only. The biggest ten clones account for approximately 1% of the sample.

Summary of the overall study and its limitations: Compared with non-shared clonotypes, the clonotypes found in all four sorted-subset donors had higher generation probabilities. Pairwise subsampling indicated that sequencing depth was expected to affect the degree of clonotype sharing among donors. Because the study included only a small number of donors, the genetic and exposure-history diversity represented was limited. Sampling was limited to blood, and TCR repertoires in tissue likely differ from TCR repertoires in blood. Rarefaction of sorted-subset datasets indicated incomplete sequencing despite the large sequencing depth. When a few donors were compared, the shared fraction of clonotypes was around 5% for naive CD4, less than 4% for naive CD8, more than 2% for memory CD4, and roughly 0.4% for memory CD8. Naive subsets generally had larger estimated clonotype richness than memory subsets did.

This clonotype was sampled from a young man in good health. Sequencing was done on a sample of naive CD4+ T cells sorted from blood. The sample's cell subset or site label, decoded: CD45RA+ positively selected. Recombination linked TRBV5-4 to TRBJ2-5, with 9 bases matching TRBD1. The CDR3 region: CASSHSGTGIETQYF. The DNA sequence follows: TGTGCCAGCAGCCATTCCGGGACAGGGATAGAGACCCAGTACTTC.